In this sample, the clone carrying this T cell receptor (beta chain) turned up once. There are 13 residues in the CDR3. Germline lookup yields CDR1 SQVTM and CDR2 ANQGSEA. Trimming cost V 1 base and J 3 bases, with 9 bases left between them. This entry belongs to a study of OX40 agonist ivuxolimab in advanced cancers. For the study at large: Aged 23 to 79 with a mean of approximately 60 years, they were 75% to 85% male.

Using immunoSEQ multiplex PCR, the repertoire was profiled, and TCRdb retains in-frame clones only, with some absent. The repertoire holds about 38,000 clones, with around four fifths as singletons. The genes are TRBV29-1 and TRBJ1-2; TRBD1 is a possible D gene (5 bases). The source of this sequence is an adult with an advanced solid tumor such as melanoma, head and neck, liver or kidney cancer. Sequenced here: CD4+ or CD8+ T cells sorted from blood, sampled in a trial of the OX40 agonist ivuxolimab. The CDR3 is CSVEAQGDYGYTF. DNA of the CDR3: TGCAGCGTTGAAGCCCAAGGGGACTATGGCTACACCTTC.